Sequencing of this T cell receptor beta chain was carried out in a study of response to subunit inactivated influenza vaccine. Study conclusions and caveats: That few new T cells are recruited by each seasonal influenza vaccination was the authors' suggestion.

This CDR3 has 14 amino acids. V was shortened by 0 bases and J by 7 bases, with 10 bases between the two germline ends. The germline V gene encodes CDR1 LGHNA and CDR2 YNFKEQ. Comments on this clonotype: Its antigen is undetermined.

TCRdb recomputed calls from the RT-PCR reads with MiXCR, one row per CDR3 protein. The sample lists about 580,000 distinct CDR3 sequences; approximately 15% were seen once. This sample comprised PBMCs from blood, obtained 11 to 12 days after vaccination. This chain links TRBV4-2 with TRBJ1-5; D is possibly TRBD1 (6 bases). The origin of this receptor is a man between 50 and 59 years old who received an inactivated influenza vaccine. The CDR3 DNA is TGTGCCAGCAGCCAAGAAGGGGGGTTGCAGCCCCAGCATTTT. It codes for CASSQEGGLQPQHF.